The clone carrying this T cell receptor beta chain was seen repeatedly, ten times or more. The antigen is undetermined. The time point denotes: longitudinal time-point 2. It was from 2 million PBMCs stored at -80 C that the unsorted libraries were obtained. This sample was included in a study of neurological immune-mediated disorders. Study-wide points: The most TCR clonal expansion was seen in HTLV-1-associated myelopathy, whereas the least was seen in multiple sclerosis, below the level in healthy controls. The expanded clones of different subjects shared no CDR3 amino acid sequences (suggesting private repertoires in all groups).

Germline V gene data show CDR1 as MDHEN and CDR2 as SYDVKM. The V end lost 3 bases, the J end lost 2 bases, and 14 bases lay between the germline ends. The CDR3 sequence is 16 residues long. The cDNA was generated through 5'RACE incorporating 10-nucleotide random UMIs. TCRdb itself ran the 5' RACE reads through MiXCR, one entry per CDR3 protein. The data show some 100,000 distinct CDR3 sequences, roughly 13% seen once. The receptor was isolated from a female donor with HTLV-1-associated myelopathy (HAM/TSP). V usage is TRBV28 and J usage is TRBJ1-5; no firm D call. The sample was PBMCs. CDR3: CASSLGGNRGNQPQHF. CDR3 nucleotides: TGTGCCAGCAGTTTGGGAGGAAATAGAGGCAATCAGCCCCAGCATTTT.